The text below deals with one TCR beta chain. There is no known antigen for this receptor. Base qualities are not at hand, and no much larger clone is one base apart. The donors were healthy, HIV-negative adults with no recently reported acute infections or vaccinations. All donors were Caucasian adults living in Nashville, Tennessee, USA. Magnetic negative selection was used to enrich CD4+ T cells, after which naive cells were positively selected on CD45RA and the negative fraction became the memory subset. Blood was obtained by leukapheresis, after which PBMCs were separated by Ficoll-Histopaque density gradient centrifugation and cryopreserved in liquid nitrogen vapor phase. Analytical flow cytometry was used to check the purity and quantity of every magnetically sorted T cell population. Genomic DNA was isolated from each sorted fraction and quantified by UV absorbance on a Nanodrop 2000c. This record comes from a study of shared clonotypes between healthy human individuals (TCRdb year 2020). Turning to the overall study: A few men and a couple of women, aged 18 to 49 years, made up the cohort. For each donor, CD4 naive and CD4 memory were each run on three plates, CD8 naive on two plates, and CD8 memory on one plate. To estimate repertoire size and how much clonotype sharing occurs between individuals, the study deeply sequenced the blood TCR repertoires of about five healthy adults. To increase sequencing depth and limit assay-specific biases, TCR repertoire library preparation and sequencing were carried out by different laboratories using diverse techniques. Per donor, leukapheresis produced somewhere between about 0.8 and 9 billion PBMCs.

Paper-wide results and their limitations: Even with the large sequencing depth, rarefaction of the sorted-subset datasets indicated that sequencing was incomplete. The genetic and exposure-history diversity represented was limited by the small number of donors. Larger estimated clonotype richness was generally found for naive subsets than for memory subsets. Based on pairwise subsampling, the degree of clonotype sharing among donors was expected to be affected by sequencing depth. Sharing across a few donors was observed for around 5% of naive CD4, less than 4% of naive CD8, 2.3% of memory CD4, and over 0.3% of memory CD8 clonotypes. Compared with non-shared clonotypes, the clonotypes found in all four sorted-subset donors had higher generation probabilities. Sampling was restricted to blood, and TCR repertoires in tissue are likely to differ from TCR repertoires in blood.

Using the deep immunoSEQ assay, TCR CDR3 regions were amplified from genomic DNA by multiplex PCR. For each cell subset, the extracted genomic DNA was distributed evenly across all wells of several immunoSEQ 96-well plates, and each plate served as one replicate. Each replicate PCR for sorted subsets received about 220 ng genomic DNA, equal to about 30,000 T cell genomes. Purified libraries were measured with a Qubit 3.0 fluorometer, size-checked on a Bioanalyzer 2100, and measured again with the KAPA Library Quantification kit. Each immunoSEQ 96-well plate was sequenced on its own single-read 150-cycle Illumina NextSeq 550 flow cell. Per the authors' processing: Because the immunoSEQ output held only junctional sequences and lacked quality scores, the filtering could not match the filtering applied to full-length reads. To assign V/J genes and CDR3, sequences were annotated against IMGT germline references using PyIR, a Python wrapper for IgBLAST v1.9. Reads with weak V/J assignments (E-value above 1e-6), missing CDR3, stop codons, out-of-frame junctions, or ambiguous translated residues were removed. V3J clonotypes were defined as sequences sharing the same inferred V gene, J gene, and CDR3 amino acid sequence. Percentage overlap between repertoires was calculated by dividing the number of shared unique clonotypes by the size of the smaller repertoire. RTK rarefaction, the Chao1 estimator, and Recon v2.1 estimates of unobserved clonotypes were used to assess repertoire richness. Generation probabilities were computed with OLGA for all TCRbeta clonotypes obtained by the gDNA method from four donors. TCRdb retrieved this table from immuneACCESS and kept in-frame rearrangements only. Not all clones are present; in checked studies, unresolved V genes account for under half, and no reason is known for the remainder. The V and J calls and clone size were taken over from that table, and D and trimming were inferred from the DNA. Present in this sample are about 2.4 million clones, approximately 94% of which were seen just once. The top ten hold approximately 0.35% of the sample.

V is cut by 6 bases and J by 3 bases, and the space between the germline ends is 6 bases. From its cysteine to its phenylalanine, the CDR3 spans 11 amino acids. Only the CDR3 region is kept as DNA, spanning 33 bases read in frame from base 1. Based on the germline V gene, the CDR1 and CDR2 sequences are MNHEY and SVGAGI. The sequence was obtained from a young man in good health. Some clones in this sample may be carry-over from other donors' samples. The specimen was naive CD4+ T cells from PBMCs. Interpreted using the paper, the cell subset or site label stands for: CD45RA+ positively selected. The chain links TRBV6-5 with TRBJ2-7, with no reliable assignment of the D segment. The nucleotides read TGTGCCAGCAGGTACATCTACGAGCAGTACTTC. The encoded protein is CASRYIYEQYF.